This T cell receptor (beta chain) was observed in a study of blood T cell repertoires in COVID-19. Methods used by the authors: Amplification with reference gene primers provided the estimates of nucleated cell counts. The repertoire was sequenced with immunoSEQ multiplex PCR; TCRdb's copy has only in-frame clones and lacks some. The DNA was the basis for D and trimming; V, J and clone size are from that table. The sample comprises over 90,000 clones, 70% to 90% of which are singletons, and 3% to 3.5% rests with the top ten. The CDR3 has 13 residues. Between the trimmed V and J ends, which lost 4 bases and 4 bases, there was a span of 8 bases. In germline, CDR1 is SGHRS, CDR2 YFSETQ.

The chain has TRBV5-1 and TRBJ1-4; TRBD1 might be the D (5 bases). Sequencing was done on a sample of peripheral blood. The clonotype comes from a human donor in a cohort sampled during active COVID-19. CDR3 in amino acids: CASSLDSNEKLFF. CDR3 in DNA: TGCGCCAGCAGCCTCGACAGTAATGAAAAACTGTTTTTT.